This entry features one T cell receptor (beta chain) sequence. Its antigen is unidentified. The CDR3 spans 16 residues. V was trimmed by 5 bases and J by 3 bases, leaving 18 bases between them. Looked up from germline, CDR1 is SEHNR and CDR2 is FQNEAQ (reference sequence). This record comes from a study of a mutant IDH1 vaccine in newly diagnosed glioma. Time point noted: week 11, during vaccination. Doses consisted of 300 ug of mutant IDH1 20-mer peptide each, paired with topical imiquimod. Only in-frame clones appear in the TCRdb table, and some are missing; sequencing was by immunoSEQ multiplex PCR. The sample lists about 62,000 clones; over 75% were seen once. Whole-study findings and limits: Immune responses induced by the vaccine were seen in roughly 93% of patients, spanning multiple MHC alleles.

The origin of this receptor is a man aged 35-49 years with glioma. The chain couples TRBV7-9 to TRBJ2-3; tentatively, D is TRBD2 (5 bases). This specimen was PBMCs, taken from a glioma patient whose treatment included an IDH1 peptide vaccine. CDR3 coding DNA: TGTGCCAGCAGCCCGCCCGGACTGGCTTTGACAGATACGCAGTATTTT. It encodes CASSPPGLALTDTQYF.